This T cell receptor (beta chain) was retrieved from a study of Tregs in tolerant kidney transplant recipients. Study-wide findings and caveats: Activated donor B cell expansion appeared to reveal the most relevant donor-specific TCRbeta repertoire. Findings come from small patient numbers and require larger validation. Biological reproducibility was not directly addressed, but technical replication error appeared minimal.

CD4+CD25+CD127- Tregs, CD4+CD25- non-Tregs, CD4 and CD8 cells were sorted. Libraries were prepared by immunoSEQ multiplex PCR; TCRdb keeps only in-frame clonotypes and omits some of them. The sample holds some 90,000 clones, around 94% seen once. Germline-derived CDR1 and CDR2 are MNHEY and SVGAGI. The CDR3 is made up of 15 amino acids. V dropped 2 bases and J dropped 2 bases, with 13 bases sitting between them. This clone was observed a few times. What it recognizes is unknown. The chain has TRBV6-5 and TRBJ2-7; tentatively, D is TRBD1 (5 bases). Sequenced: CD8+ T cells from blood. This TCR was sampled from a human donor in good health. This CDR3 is CASSYALAGTYEQYF. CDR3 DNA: TGTGCCAGCAGTTACGCTTTGGCAGGGACCTACGAGCAGTACTTC.